The subject of this entry is one TCR beta chain. The data were obtained in a study of T cell changes during pregnancy in multiple sclerosis. The method was immunoSEQ multiplex PCR; TCRdb's version includes in-frame clones alone and lacks a portion of them. The sample lists 20,000 to 30,000 clones; 88% were seen once. This CDR3 is 15 amino acids long. Germline values: CDR1 SGHKS, CDR2 YYEKEE (reference sequence). The V gene end was trimmed by 4 bases and the J gene end by 5 bases; junction bases not matched to a gene: 11. This TCR came from a female donor in good health, enrolled as a control in a pregnancy study. The rearrangement links TRBV5-5 to TRBJ2-5; 7 positions agree with TRBD1. Specimen: CD4+ T cells from peripheral blood mononuclear cells, collected in the first trimester of pregnancy. CDR3 sequence: CASSLMTGLGETQYF. CDR3 in DNA: TGTGCCAGCAGCCTGATGACAGGGTTGGGGGAGACCCAGTACTTC.